The 19 T cell receptor beta chains reported below all come from one sample, sequenced in a study of blood T cell repertoires in COVID-19. The data were produced by immunoSEQ multiplex PCR, yet TCRdb's version contains in-frame clones alone and is incomplete. This table has about 6,600 clones, roughly 87% appearing once. The specimen sequenced was peripheral blood. These receptors were obtained from a human donor in a cohort sampled during active COVID-19. The donor label of this sample is uncertain.

The chain employs TRBV19 and TRBJ2-1; 7 bases are a match to TRBD2. With V trimmed by 3 bases and J by 5 bases, 10 bases remained unmatched. Germline assignment: CDR1 LNHDA and CDR2 SQIVND (reference sequence). The CDR3 contains 16 residues. For the CDR3, the DNA is TGTGCCAGTAGTATCTCCTCCAGCACTAGCGACAATGAGCAGTTCTTC. Translated, it gives CASSISSSTSDNEQFF.

The CDR3 DNA reads as TGTGCCATCGGCGATTCACTAGGTACAGGGACAAACTATGGCTACACCTTC. This encodes CAIGDSLGTGTNYGYTF. The rearrangement uses TRBV10-3 and TRBJ1-2, with a weak D call TRBD1 (6 bases). Trimming shortened V by 8 bases and J by 2 bases, and 24 bases separated the two germline ends. Germline CDR1 reads ENHRY; CDR2 reads SYGVKD. The length of the CDR3 is 17 residues.

The rearrangement joins TRBV2 to TRBJ1-1; D is ambiguous. Germline loops: CDR1 SNHLY, CDR2 FYNNEI. CDR3 length equals 14 residues. Trimming left V 6 bases short and J 0 bases short, with 11 bases between. The CDR3 region is CASRSVRMNTEAFF. The CDR3 DNA sequence: TGTGCCAGCAGATCAGTTCGCATGAACACTGAAGCTTTCTTT.

The chain combines TRBV19 with TRBJ1-5; no firm D call. The CDR3 loop spans 13 amino acids. V lost 3 bases and J 7 bases, leaving 10 bases between the germline ends. Germline lookup yields CDR1 LNHDA and CDR2 SQIVND (reference sequence). DNA of the CDR3: TGTGCCAGTAGTATGACGACTAGGCAGCCCCAGCATTTT. Translated: CASSMTTRQPQHF. The full variable domain, completed using reference TRBV19 and TRBJ1-5, is DGGITQSPKYLFRKEGQNVTLSCEQNLNHDAMYWYRQDPGQGLRLIYYSQIVNDFQKGDIAEGYSVSREKKESFPLTVTSAQKNPTAFYLCASSMTTRQPQHFGDGTRLSIL.

The chain is built from TRBV27 and TRBJ2-2, with 12 bases that match TRBD1. V lost 4 bases, J lost 5 bases, and 8 bases stayed unmatched. Germline-derived CDR1 and CDR2 are MNHEY and SMNVEV (reference sequence). The CDR3 spans 17 residues. The CDR3 DNA reads TGTGCCAGCAGTTGGGGACAGGGGGCGGCCGGGACCGGGGAGCTGTTTTTT. Its translation: CASSWGQGAAGTGELFF.

The chain links TRBV7-9 to TRBJ2-3, with a possible D match to TRBD1 (5 bases). V lost 9 bases and J 0 bases, leaving 13 bases between the germline ends. Germline values: CDR1 SEHNR, CDR2 FQNEAQ (reference sequence). The CDR3 runs to 14 residues. CDR3 nucleotides: TGTGCCAGTCAATTCAGGGCGAGCACAGATACGCAGTATTTT. This sequence encodes CASQFRASTDTQYF.

The chain carries TRBV18 and TRBJ1-5, with D possibly matching TRBD1 (5 bases). V was clipped by 3 bases and J by 4 bases, with 10 bases between them. The CDR3 has 14 amino acids. Looked up from germline, CDR1 is KGHSH and CDR2 is LQKENI. The CDR3 region is CASSPGQANQPQHF. CDR3 nucleotide sequence: TGTGCCAGCTCACCGGGGCAGGCGAATCAGCCCCAGCATTTT.

The chain joins TRBV7-9 to TRBJ1-4; D is possibly TRBD1 (6 bases). V was clipped by 4 bases and J by 8 bases, with 17 bases between them. The CDR3 spans 15 residues. From germline, CDR1 is SEHNR and CDR2 FQNEAQ (reference sequence). The CDR3 coding sequence is TGTGCCAGCAGCTCCTACAGGGACGGGTACGAAAAACTGTTTTTT. Translation: CASSSYRDGYEKLFF. The full variable domain, its missing parts supplied by reference TRBV7-9 and TRBJ1-4, is DTGVSQNPRHKITKRGQNVTFRCDPISEHNRLYWYRQTLGQGPEFLTYFQNEAQLEKSRLLSDRFSAERPKGSFSTLEIQRTEQGDSAMYLCASSSYRDGYEKLFFGSGTQLSVL.

This clone was recorded once. V usage is TRBV27 and J usage is TRBJ1-6; TRBD1 aligns across 8 bases. With 5 bases clipped from V and 7 bases from J, the junction kept 4 bases outside the gene matches. Per germline, CDR1 MNHEY and CDR2 SMNVEV (reference sequence). CDR3 length: 14 residues. The CDR3 sequence: CASSLTGGNSPLHF. The CDR3 coding sequence is TGTGCCAGCAGTCTTACAGGGGGGAATTCACCCCTCCACTTT.

V and J are TRBV28 and TRBJ1-2; 8 bases fit TRBD1. Germline V gives CDR1 MDHEN, CDR2 SYDVKM. V shed 8 bases, J shed 4 bases, and the junction held 6 bases outside the gene matches. The CDR3 consists of 13 residues. CDR3 loop: CASLDRASYGYTF. The CDR3 coding sequence is TGTGCCAGCTTGGACAGGGCCAGCTATGGCTACACCTTC.

V and J are TRBV3-1 (or the pseudogene TRBV3-2) and TRBJ2-1, with 11 positions matching TRBD2. Germline lookup yields CDR1 LGHDT and CDR2 YNNKEL (reference sequence). J lost 8 bases, V lost 1 base, and 10 bases had no gene match. The CDR3 loop spans 17 amino acids. CDR3 residues: CASSQGASGRFNYEQFF. In DNA form, the CDR3 reads TGTGCCAGCAGCCAAGGGGCTAGCGGGAGGTTTAATTATGAGCAGTTCTTC.

The rearrangement uses TRBV10-2 and TRBJ1-4, with 8 bases identical to TRBD1. Germline CDR1 WSHSY, CDR2 SAAADI. The CDR3 sequence is 21 residues long. Germline trimming cut 2 bases from V and 3 bases from J; bases unmatched to any gene: 20. CDR3 DNA sequence: TGCGCCAGCAGTGAGAGGGTCCGGGACAGGAAAACCTGGCGGGCTAATGAAAAACTGTTTTTT. Translating it yields CASSERVRDRKTWRANEKLFF.

V and J are TRBV7-9 and TRBJ2-3; a weak D match, TRBD2 (6 bases). Germline CDR1 and CDR2: SEHNR and FQNEAQ (reference sequence). The CDR3 runs to 17 residues. V lost 5 bases, J lost 3 bases, and 21 bases lay in between. CDR3 amino acids: CASSRTGGVHNTDTQYF. For the CDR3, the DNA is TGTGCCAGCAGCCGAACCGGAGGGGTCCATAATACAGATACGCAGTATTTT.

This chain joins TRBV3-1 (or the pseudogene TRBV3-2) and TRBJ1-1; no definite D call. This CDR3 has 13 amino acids. CDR1 LGHDT and CDR2 YNNKEL come from the germline V gene (reference sequence). V shed 4 bases and J shed 5 bases, with 11 bases lying between them. This CDR3 is CASSPLDWTEAFF. CDR3 bases: TGTGCCAGCAGCCCGTTAGATTGGACTGAAGCTTTCTTT.

The rearrangement uses TRBV6-2 or TRBV6-3 and TRBJ1-5; maybe TRBD1 (5 bases). V was cut by 4 bases and J by 1 base, with 14 bases left in between. This CDR3 is 16 amino acids long. Germline values: CDR1 MNHEY, CDR2 SVGEGT. CDR3 nucleotide sequence: TGTGCCAGCAGTTGGGTGGGGCAGGGCAGCAATCAGCCCCAGCATTTT. Translated, it gives CASSWVGQGSNQPQHF.

V gene TRBV20-1 combines with J gene TRBJ2-1, with 11 bases identical to TRBD2. This CDR3 contains 14 residues. The V gene's germline CDR1 is DFQATT and CDR2 SNEGSKA (reference sequence). J was trimmed by 6 bases and V by 6 bases; bases with no gene match: 7. CDR3 sequence reads: CSASLAGGLNEQFF. The CDR3 DNA is TGCAGTGCCAGTCTAGCGGGGGGCCTCAATGAGCAGTTCTTC.

The genes are TRBV20-1 and TRBJ2-1; tentative D call: TRBD2 (5 bases). Between the trimmed V and J ends, which lost 3 bases and 7 bases, there was a span of 13 bases. Germline loops: CDR1 DFQATT, CDR2 SNEGSKA (reference sequence). The CDR3 length is 13 residues. CDR3 protein: CSASRLQGNEQFF. The CDR3 coding sequence is TGCAGTGCTAGTAGACTACAAGGGAATGAGCAGTTCTTC.

The rearrangement uses TRBV20-1 and TRBJ2-5, with D tentatively TRBD2 (7 bases). Germline V gene data show CDR1 as DFQATT and CDR2 as SNEGSKA (reference sequence). V was clipped by 3 bases and J by 1 base, with 18 bases between them. The CDR3 has 16 amino acids. CDR3 loop: CSASPSGGGLQETQYF. CDR3 coding DNA: TGCAGTGCTAGTCCGTCAGGCGGGGGCCTCCAAGAGACCCAGTACTTC.

The V call is TRBV9, the J call TRBJ1-1; 9 positions match TRBD1. This CDR3 is 15 amino acids long. The germline V gene encodes CDR1 SGDLS and CDR2 YYNGEE. The ends lost 4 bases at V and 6 bases at J; junction bases unmatched: 10. This CDR3 is CASSQNSGQGAEAFF. CDR3 coding DNA: TGTGCCAGCAGCCAGAACTCGGGACAGGGCGCTGAAGCTTTCTTT.